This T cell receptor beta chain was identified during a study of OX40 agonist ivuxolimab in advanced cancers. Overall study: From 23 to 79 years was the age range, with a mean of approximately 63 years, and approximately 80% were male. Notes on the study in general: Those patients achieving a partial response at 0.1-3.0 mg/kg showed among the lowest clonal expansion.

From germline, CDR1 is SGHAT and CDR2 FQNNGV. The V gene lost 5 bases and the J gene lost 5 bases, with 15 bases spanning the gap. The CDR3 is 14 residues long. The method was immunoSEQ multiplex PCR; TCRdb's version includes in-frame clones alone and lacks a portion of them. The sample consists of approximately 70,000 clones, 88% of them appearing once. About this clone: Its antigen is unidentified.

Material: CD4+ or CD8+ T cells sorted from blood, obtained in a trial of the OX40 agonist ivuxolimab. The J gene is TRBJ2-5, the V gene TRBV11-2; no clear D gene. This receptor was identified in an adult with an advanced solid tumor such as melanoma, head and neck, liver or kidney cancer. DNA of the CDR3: TGTGCCAGCAGCCCCAGTCCTATGTTCGAGACCCAGTACTTC. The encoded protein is CASSPSPMFETQYF.